Each of the 31 T cell receptor beta chains below was sequenced from the same sample in a study of T cell changes during pregnancy in multiple sclerosis. This table comes from immunoSEQ multiplex PCR, and its TCRdb copy is limited to in-frame clones, with some not included. The sample lists roughly 84,000 clones, around 93% seen once, with roughly 1.4% in the top ten. This specimen consisted of peripheral blood, obtained in the third trimester of pregnancy. Receptors were obtained from a female donor in good health, enrolled as a control in a pregnancy study.

V and J are TRBV7-9 and TRBJ2-1, with D hard to call. From germline, CDR1 is SEHNR and CDR2 FQNEAQ (reference sequence). The V gene lost 5 bases and the J gene lost 5 bases, with 16 bases spanning the gap. The CDR3 has 15 residues. In DNA form, the CDR3 reads TGTGCCAGCAGCCCGGCGGTTTTTTACGACAATGAGCAGTTCTTC. It yields the protein CASSPAVFYDNEQFF.

This clone was seen only a few times. V usage is TRBV5-1 and J usage is TRBJ1-5; 8 nucleotides agree with TRBD1. The CDR3 is made up of 13 amino acids. V lost 4 bases to trimming and J lost 6 bases; unmatched junction nucleotides: 3. Germline values: CDR1 SGHRS, CDR2 YFSETQ. This CDR3 reads CASSPGGGQPQHF. CDR3 in DNA: TGCGCCAGCAGCCCAGGGGGCGGTCAGCCCCAGCATTTT.

This sequence joins TRBV2 and TRBJ2-7, with a possible D match to TRBD1 (5 bases). Germline CDR1 reads SNHLY; CDR2 reads FYNNEI. The CDR3 has 13 amino acids. V dropped 2 bases and J dropped 7 bases, with 12 bases sitting between them. As DNA, the CDR3 is TGTGCCAGCAGTGAACCCTCAGGGTGGGAGCAGTACTTC. Translation gives CASSEPSGWEQYF.

The chain uses TRBV19 and TRBJ2-7; tentatively, D is TRBD2 (6 bases). Germline loops: CDR1 LNHDA, CDR2 SQIVND (reference sequence). CDR3 length: 15 residues. V lost 5 bases, J lost 3 bases, and 17 bases lay in between. The DNA of the CDR3 is TGTGCCAGTAGTCCGAGAGCGGGTTGGAGCTACGAGCAGTACTTC. Encoded protein: CASSPRAGWSYEQYF.

J is TRBJ1-3 and V is TRBV5-4, with D hard to call. The CDR3 runs 16 residues. The germline V gene encodes CDR1 SGHNT and CDR2 YYREEE (reference sequence). Trimming pared 5 bases from V and 0 bases from J, leaving 15 bases between. CDR3 sequence: CASSPEGGLSGNTIYF. In DNA form, the CDR3 reads TGTGCCAGCAGTCCCGAGGGCGGCCTCTCTGGAAACACCATATATTTT.

The CDR3 DNA follows: TGTGCCAGCAGCCCCGGGAAAGCCTACGAGCAGTACTTC. This codes for CASSPGKAYEQYF. The chain links TRBV4-2 to TRBJ2-7, with D perhaps TRBD2 (5 bases). Between the trimmed V and J ends, which lost 4 bases and 2 bases, there was a span of 9 bases. Germline CDR1 LGHNA, CDR2 YNFKEQ. This CDR3 comprises 13 residues.

The chain links TRBV4-2 to TRBJ2-3, with 7 nucleotides matching TRBD2. The ends lost 1 base at V and 3 bases at J; junction bases unmatched: 4. The CDR3 runs to 15 residues. Germline values: CDR1 LGHNA, CDR2 YNFKEQ. In nucleotides, the CDR3 is TGTGCCAGCAGCCAAGGCAGGGAGGGGACAGATACGCAGTATTTT. Translation gives CASSQGREGTDTQYF.

This sequence joins TRBV13 and TRBJ1-3; D is unresolved. Trimming shortened V by 2 bases and J by 5 bases, and 10 bases separated the two germline ends. The CDR3 is made up of 14 amino acids. The germline gives CDR1 PRHDT, CDR2 FYEKMQ (reference sequence). The CDR3 loop is CASSLNAGRNTIYF. Here the CDR3 DNA reads TGTGCCAGCAGCTTAAACGCAGGCCGAAACACCATATATTTT.

The chain is built from TRBV25-1 and TRBJ2-1; D unclear. From germline, CDR1 is MGHDK and CDR2 SYGVNS. Trimming stripped 1 base from V and 9 bases from J, with 4 bases between. This CDR3 comprises 11 residues. CDR3 protein: CASSELSEQFF. CDR3 DNA sequence: TGTGCCAGCAGTGAATTGAGTGAGCAGTTCTTC.

CDR3 in amino acids: CASKKTGGVKTQYF. The CDR3 DNA reads TGTGCCAGCAAAAAGACAGGGGGCGTAAAGACCCAGTACTTC. This chain joins TRBV27 and TRBJ2-5; 10 bases match TRBD1. V gave up 7 bases and J gave up 6 bases; unmatched junction bases: 8. Germline V gene lookup returns CDR1 MNHEY and CDR2 SMNVEV (reference sequence). CDR3 length: 14 residues.

The chain recombines TRBV6-1 with TRBJ1-1, with 7 nucleotides matching TRBD1. The CDR3 is made up of 15 amino acids. V trimming: 0 bases; J trimming: 7 bases; junction bases outside the gene matches: 8. The germline V gene encodes CDR1 MNHNS and CDR2 SASEGT. The CDR3, as DNA: TGTGCCAGCAGTGAAGCGTCAGGGGGGTACAGTGAAGCTTTCTTT. This encodes CASSEASGGYSEAFF.

The CDR3, as DNA: TGTGCCAGCAGTCCGGGGAAGACTCTCGCTTTCTTT. Translating it yields CASSPGKTLAFF. The genes are TRBV28 and TRBJ1-1, with no clear D. Germline V lookup: CDR1 MDHEN, CDR2 SYDVKM. Trimming removed 5 bases from V and 11 bases from J, with 15 bases in between. The CDR3 has 12 amino acids.

This clone was seen once. The rearrangement joins TRBV18 to TRBJ2-1; D is possibly TRBD1 (5 bases). Trimming pared 2 bases from V and 5 bases from J, leaving 10 bases between. The CDR3 covers 14 residues. Germline lookup yields CDR1 KGHSH and CDR2 LQKENI. The CDR3, as DNA: TGTGCCAGCTCACCAATCTTAGGGGACAATGAGCAGTTCTTC. It is translated as CASSPILGDNEQFF.

J is TRBJ1-2 and V is TRBV21-1; TRBD1, the D gene given by the table, was not confirmed from the DNA. TRBV21-1 is flagged as a pseudogene. The CDR3 runs 10 residues. The CDR3 loop is CATQIYGYTF. DNA of the CDR3: TGTGCAACACAGATCTATGGCTACACCTTC.

This clone was observed a single time. The CDR3 is CASRSERDSPMNTEAFF. The CDR3, as DNA: TGTGCCAGCAGGTCCGAACGGGACAGTCCTATGAACACTGAAGCTTTCTTT. The chain is built from TRBV2 and TRBJ1-1; 7 bases fit TRBD1. Unmatched junction bases numbered 13, after V lost 6 bases and J lost 0 bases. Germline V CDR1 and CDR2: SNHLY, FYNNEI. The CDR3 is made up of 17 amino acids.

Only one count was recorded for this clone. This rearrangement joins TRBV27 to TRBJ2-7, with a possible D match to TRBD1 (6 bases). Deletions cut 11 bases from V and 1 base from J, with 15 bases between. The length of the CDR3 is 13 residues. Germline V gene data show CDR1 as MNHEY and CDR2 as SMNVEV (reference sequence). In DNA form, the CDR3 reads TGTGCCGCCGGGCAGGGGCGATCCTACGAGCAGTACTTC. Amino acids: CAAGQGRSYEQYF.

The DNA for the CDR3 is TGTGCCAGAGGGGACAAGCCCTACGAGCAGTACTTC. Its protein is CARGDKPYEQYF. This chain joins TRBV2 and TRBJ2-7, with D perhaps TRBD1 (6 bases). With 9 bases removed from V and 2 bases from J, the gap between germline ends came to 11 bases. CDR3 length equals 12 residues. Germline CDR1 and CDR2: SNHLY and FYNNEI.

This sequence joins TRBV30 and TRBJ2-2, with a possible D match to TRBD1 (5 bases). CDR1 and CDR2 from the germline V gene are GTSNPN and SVGIG (reference sequence). The CDR3 loop spans 14 amino acids. V dropped 3 bases and J dropped 9 bases, with 17 bases sitting between them. CDR3 loop: CAWSRGARGRELFF. DNA of the CDR3: TGTGCCTGGAGCCGCGGAGCTAGGGGAAGGGAGCTGTTTTTT.

The chain has TRBV29-1 and TRBJ2-5; perhaps TRBD1 as D (6 bases). Germline loops: CDR1 SQVTM, CDR2 ANQGSEA. Trimming pared 7 bases from V and 3 bases from J, leaving 12 bases between. The CDR3 is made up of 12 amino acids. Here the CDR3 reads CSGGHYEETQYF. CDR3 nucleotide sequence: TGCAGCGGGGGACATTACGAAGAGACCCAGTACTTC. Combining the CDR3 with reference TRBV29-1 and TRBJ2-5 gives the whole variable domain SAVISQKPSRDICQRGTSLTIQCQVDSQVTMMFWYRQQPGQSLTLIATANQGSEATYESGFVIDKFPISRPNLTFSTLTVSNMSPEDSSIYLCSGGHYEETQYFGPGTRLLVL.

J is TRBJ2-7 and V is TRBV7-8; D unclear. Germline CDR1 reads SGHVS; CDR2 reads FQNEAQ. The CDR3 is 15 residues long. V was shortened by 2 bases and J by 2 bases, with 13 bases between the two germline ends. The CDR3 loop is CASSLLFAATYEQYF. The CDR3 DNA reads TGTGCCAGCAGCTTACTCTTCGCGGCCACCTACGAGCAGTACTTC.

This chain connects TRBV4-1 to TRBJ1-2, with D unresolved. V gave up 0 bases and J gave up 8 bases, with 13 bases separating them. The CDR3 is 14 residues long. CDR1 MGHRA and CDR2 YSYEKL come from the germline V gene. The CDR3 protein is CASSQESAVWGYTF. The CDR3, as DNA: TGCGCCAGCAGCCAAGAGAGTGCTGTCTGGGGCTACACCTTC.

The chain joins TRBV7-6 to TRBJ1-5, with 7 bases fitting TRBD1. CDR1 is SGHVS and CDR2 is FNYEAQ in the germline V gene. The ends lost 5 bases at V and 1 base at J; junction bases unmatched: 8. This CDR3 is 16 amino acids long. The CDR3, as DNA: TGTGCCAGCAGCGCCGAACAGGGGAGAAGCAATCAGCCCCAGCATTTT. It codes for CASSAEQGRSNQPQHF.

This rearrangement joins TRBV5-1 to TRBJ2-4; 9 positions agree with TRBD2. The germline V gene has CDR1 SGHRS and CDR2 YFSETQ. CDR3 length equals 17 residues. The ends lost 4 bases at V and 2 bases at J; junction bases unmatched: 10. The CDR3 sequence is CASSLFGSGSTKNIQYF. The CDR3 coding sequence is TGCGCCAGCAGCCTTTTTGGTAGCGGGAGTACCAAAAACATTCAGTACTTC.

The chain joins TRBV5-4 to TRBJ2-7, with D perhaps TRBD2 (5 bases). V dropped 0 bases and J dropped 5 bases, with 12 bases sitting between them. This CDR3 has 14 amino acids. Germline CDR1 SGHNT, CDR2 YYREEE (reference sequence). CDR3 sequence reads: CASSLERQRNEQYF. The CDR3 coding sequence is TGTGCCAGCAGCTTGGAGCGGCAGAGGAACGAGCAGTACTTC.

The V gene is TRBV4-1, the J gene TRBJ1-5, with D possibly being TRBD1 (5 bases). There are 16 residues in the CDR3. Germline V lookup: CDR1 MGHRA, CDR2 YSYEKL. With 1 base removed from V and 9 bases from J, the gap between germline ends came to 19 bases. CDR3 in amino acids: CASSQVAGGETGPQHF. CDR3 sequence (DNA): TGCGCCAGCAGCCAAGTGGCCGGGGGTGAAACCGGGCCCCAGCATTTT.

The J gene is TRBJ2-3, the V gene TRBV27, with TRBD1 identical over 7 bases. After removal of 6 bases from V and 4 bases from J, the junction contained 4 bases not matched to a gene. The CDR3 consists of 13 residues. Germline V gene sequence: CDR1 MNHEY, CDR2 SMNVEV (reference sequence). CDR3 in DNA: TGTGCCAGCAGGAGACAGGGCGCAGATACGCAGTATTTT. It encodes CASRRQGADTQYF.

CDR3 in amino acids: CASSLARGNYNEQFF. The CDR3, as DNA: TGCGCCAGCAGCTTGGCCAGGGGGAATTACAATGAGCAGTTCTTC. This sequence joins TRBV5-1 and TRBJ2-1; 7 nucleotides agree with TRBD1. Trimming at V came to 0 bases and at J to 4 bases, leaving 4 bases not matched to a gene. This CDR3 contains 15 residues. Germline loops: CDR1 SGHRS, CDR2 YFSETQ.

This chain joins TRBV2 and TRBJ2-2, with D possibly matching TRBD2 (6 bases). This CDR3 region has 15 residues. The V end lost 5 bases, the J end lost 4 bases, and 14 bases lay between the germline ends. Per germline, CDR1 SNHLY and CDR2 FYNNEI. Here the CDR3 reads CASSPTSRFTGELFF. The CDR3 coding sequence is TGTGCCAGCAGTCCGACTAGTCGTTTCACCGGGGAGCTGTTTTTT.

The genes are TRBV29-1 and TRBJ1-1, with 7 bases matching TRBD1. This CDR3 is built from 14 residues. V was clipped by 7 bases and J by 2 bases; unmatched bases: 10. Germline lookup yields CDR1 SQVTM and CDR2 ANQGSEA. The CDR3 region is CSARGGTVNTEAFF. CDR3 sequence (DNA): TGCAGCGCACGAGGCGGGACAGTCAACACTGAAGCTTTCTTT. The full variable domain, completed using reference TRBV29-1 and TRBJ1-1, is SAVISQKPSRDICQRGTSLTIQCQVDSQVTMMFWYRQQPGQSLTLIATANQGSEATYESGFVIDKFPISRPNLTFSTLTVSNMSPEDSSIYLCSARGGTVNTEAFFGQGTRLTVV.

The V call is TRBV6-1, the J call TRBJ2-4, with 7 bases aligning to TRBD1. Trimming took 6 bases from V and 6 from J; bases not matched to a gene: 8. CDR1 MNHNS and CDR2 SASEGT come from the germline V gene. The CDR3 contains 14 residues. In DNA form, the CDR3 reads TGTGCCAGCAGACCCACAGGGGTGGGAAACATTCAGTACTTC. It is translated as CASRPTGVGNIQYF.

The chain has TRBV29-1 and TRBJ2-7; 10 bases match TRBD2. V shed 5 bases and J 2 bases; nucleotides not matched to a gene: 12. Per germline, CDR1 SQVTM and CDR2 ANQGSEA. This CDR3 is 16 amino acids long. This chain's CDR3 is CSVSSSGSTGTYEQYF. CDR3 nucleotides: TGCAGCGTTTCATCTAGCGGGAGTACCGGGACCTACGAGCAGTACTTC.